This TCR beta chain was sequenced in a study of T cell responses to AZD1222 COVID-19 vaccine. About the research overall: It was second doses at about 4 or about 12 weeks that were pooled.

Clones were read by immunoSEQ multiplex PCR, and TCRdb kept only the in-frame ones, dropping some. The table includes approximately 160,000 clones, approximately 90% detected once. The ends were cut back, 5 bases at V and 7 bases at J, with 14 bases in the middle. Looked up from germline, CDR1 is SGHTA and CDR2 is FQGNSA. CDR3 size: 14 residues. Study results and limitations: Most donors were white British, females outnumbered males, and clonal diversity was possibly underestimated. Spike-wide vaccine-associated CD4 TCRs dominated at 160-218 and 743-854. The peak T cell response came first, and repertoires were sampled only after it.

Remarks on this clone: Its cognate antigen is unknown.

This rearrangement joins TRBV7-2 to TRBJ1-4; the D gene is possibly TRBD1 (6 bases). Material: peripheral blood, obtained on day 0 of AZD1222 vaccination. This TCR was recovered from an adult in good health. CDR3 DNA: TGTGCCAGCAGCGCCTCAGGGGTGCGTGAAAAACTGTTTTTT. It specifies CASSASGVREKLFF.